This TCR beta chain comes out of a study of spatial heterogeneity in lung cancer. This clonotype was recorded many times. The target antigen is unknown. This beta chain is off target for a library built for alpha chains, so its abundance means little. The time point denotes: sample taken at primary tumor resection. General study findings and limits: Expanded alpha and beta TCR counts within tumors tracked tumor mutation counts.

Using its own MiXCR run on the 5' RACE reads, TCRdb lists one record per CDR3 protein. This table has around 7,000 distinct CDR3 sequences, 14% appearing once. CDR1 is MNHNY, CDR2 SVGAGI, per germline (reference sequence). The CDR3 spans 18 residues. V was clipped by 0 bases and J by 6 bases, with 21 bases between them. The material sequenced was lung tumor tissue, taken at surgery. This TCR was sampled from a female donor with early-stage non-small cell lung cancer. The rearrangement links TRBV6-6 to TRBJ2-4; tentative D call: TRBD2 (5 bases). CDR3 in DNA: TGTGCCAGCAGTTACTCGATTATGCAGGCCCCACGGGGAAACATTCAGTACTTC. It codes for CASSYSIMQAPRGNIQYF.